This TCR beta chain was recorded in a study of response to subunit inactivated influenza vaccine. TCRdb passed the RT-PCR reads through MiXCR, listing each CDR3 protein once. Here the sample spans fewer than 700,000 distinct CDR3 sequences, 13% being singletons. As regards this clonotype: Its antigen is not known.

Broader study findings: Each seasonal influenza vaccination recruits few new T cells, the authors suggested.

CDR1 is KGHDR, CDR2 SFDVKD, per germline. V was pared by 3 bases and J by 5 bases, with 6 bases of the junction left unmatched. The CDR3 extends over 15 amino acids. This clonotype originated in a man in his forties or fifties who received an inactivated influenza vaccine. Sequencing was performed on PBMCs from blood, taken 40 to 50 days after vaccination. This chain connects TRBV24-1 to TRBJ2-7, with 10 bases lining up with TRBD2. Here the CDR3 DNA reads TGTGCCACCAGTGATGGGGCTAGCGGGAGCGACGAGCAGTACTTC. As protein: CATSDGASGSDEQYF.